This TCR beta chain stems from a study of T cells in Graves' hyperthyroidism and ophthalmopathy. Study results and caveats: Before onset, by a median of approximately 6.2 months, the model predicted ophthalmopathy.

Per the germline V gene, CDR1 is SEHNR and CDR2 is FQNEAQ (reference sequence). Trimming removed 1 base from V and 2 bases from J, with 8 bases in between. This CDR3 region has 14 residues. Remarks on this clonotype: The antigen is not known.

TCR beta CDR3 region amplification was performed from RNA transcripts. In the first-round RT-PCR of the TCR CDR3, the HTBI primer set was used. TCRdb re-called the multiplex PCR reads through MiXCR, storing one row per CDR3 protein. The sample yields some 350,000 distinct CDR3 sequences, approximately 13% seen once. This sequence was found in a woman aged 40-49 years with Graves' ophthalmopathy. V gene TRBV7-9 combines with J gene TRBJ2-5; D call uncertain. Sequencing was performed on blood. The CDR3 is CASSLVVGQETQYF. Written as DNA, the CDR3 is TGTGCCAGCAGCTTAGTGGTCGGTCAAGAGACCCAGTACTTC.